This TCR beta chain was retrieved from a study of immune evolution from preneoplasia to lung adenocarcinoma. Overall study results and limits: From normal lung to invasive adenocarcinoma, top clone frequencies appeared to decrease.

The repertoire was sequenced with immunoSEQ multiplex PCR; TCRdb's copy has only in-frame clones and lacks some. The sample records about 6,900 clones, 79% being singletons. A word on this clone: Antigen unknown.

Histologic diagnosis was independently verified by two lung pathologists. The CDR3 sequence is 14 residues long. Germline V CDR1 and CDR2: SGHTA, FQGTGA. V gave up 4 bases and J gave up 8 bases, with 12 bases separating them. The TCR originated in a person aged 35-55 years with lung adenocarcinoma. The chain joins TRBV7-3 to TRBJ1-6; D ambiguous. Sequenced sample: FFPE invasive lung adenocarcinoma tissue. The CDR3 is CASSSEPTDSPLHF. CDR3 sequence (DNA): TGTGCCAGCAGCTCGGAGCCCACCGATTCACCCCTCCACTTT. Combining the CDR3 with reference TRBV7-3 and TRBJ1-6 gives the whole variable domain GAGVSQTPSNKVTEKGKYVELRCDPISGHTALYWYRQSLGQGPEFLIYFQGTGAADDSGLPNDRFFAVRPEGSVSTLKIQRTERGDSAVYLCASSSEPTDSPLHFGNGTRLTVT.